The next 5 T cell receptor beta chains were all read from a single sample in a study of blood T cell repertoires in COVID-19 (TCRdb year 2020). Receptor amplification or capture employed the immunoSEQ multiplex PCR assay. TCRdb mirrors the immuneACCESS table, restricted to in-frame sequences. Some clones are absent from its copies; in checked studies, under half trace to an unresolved V gene, and the reason for the others is unknown. The sample table contains 70,000 to 80,000 clones; only one count was recorded for about 89% of them. Around 13% of the sample comes from the top ten. Sequencing input: peripheral blood. These receptors all come from an older woman with acute or convalescent COVID-19.

The chain has TRBV10-3 and TRBJ1-1, with D tentatively TRBD1 (5 bases). CDR1 ENHRY and CDR2 SYGVKD come from the germline V gene. V was shortened by 10 bases and J by 7 bases, with 19 bases between the two germline ends. The CDR3 totals 13 residues. The DNA of the CDR3 is TGTGCCACCGGGAAGGACGGGGGGAGTGAAGCTTTCTTT. Translated: CATGKDGGSEAFF.

The chain carries TRBV3-1 (or the pseudogene TRBV3-2) and TRBJ1-2, with 7 bases aligning to TRBD1. CDR1 LGHDT and CDR2 YNNKEL come from the germline V gene (reference sequence). This CDR3 region has 15 residues. V lost 7 bases, J lost 5 bases, and 13 bases stayed unmatched. The CDR3 sequence is CASNKGGQPLYGYTF. CDR3 sequence (DNA): TGTGCCAGCAACAAAGGGGGACAGCCTCTTTATGGCTACACCTTC.

This clone was seen only once. The gene calls are TRBV9 and TRBJ1-4; 10 nucleotides line up with TRBD1. Germline lookup yields CDR1 SGDLS and CDR2 YYNGEE. J lost 0 bases, V lost 3 bases, and 11 bases had no gene match. This CDR3 is built from 19 residues. CDR3 in DNA: TGTGCCAGCAGCGGGGGAAGGGACAGGGGTTTTTCAACTAATGAAAAACTGTTTTTT. Protein product: CASSGGRDRGFSTNEKLFF.

The chain links TRBV24-1 to TRBJ2-7; 8 bases map to TRBD1. The junction had 9 bases not matched to a gene; V was cut back by 4 bases and J by 2 bases. The CDR3 contains 16 residues. The germline V gene has CDR1 KGHDR and CDR2 SFDVKD. CDR3 protein: CATSDPRTGYPYEQYF. The CDR3 DNA is TGTGCCACCAGTGACCCTCGGACAGGGTATCCCTACGAGCAGTACTTC.

The chain couples TRBV4-1 to TRBJ2-5; 9 nucleotides line up with TRBD1. J lost 3 bases, V lost 0 bases, and 11 bases had no gene match. The CDR3 contains 18 residues. CDR1 MGHRA and CDR2 YSYEKL come from the germline V gene. The CDR3 spells CASSQEGTGSRGEETQYF. In DNA, the CDR3 is TGCGCCAGCAGCCAAGAGGGGACAGGGTCGCGTGGAGAAGAGACCCAGTACTTC.